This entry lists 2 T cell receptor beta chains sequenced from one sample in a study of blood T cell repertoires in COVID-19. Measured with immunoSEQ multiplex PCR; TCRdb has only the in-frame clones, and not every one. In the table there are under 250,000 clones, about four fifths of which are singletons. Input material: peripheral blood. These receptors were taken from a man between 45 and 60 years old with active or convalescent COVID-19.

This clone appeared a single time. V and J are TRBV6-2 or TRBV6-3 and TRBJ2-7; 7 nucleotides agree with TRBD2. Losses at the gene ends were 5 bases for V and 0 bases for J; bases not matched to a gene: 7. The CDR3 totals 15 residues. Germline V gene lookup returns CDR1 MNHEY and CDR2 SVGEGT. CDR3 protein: CASSTVLAVSYEQYF. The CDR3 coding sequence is TGTGCCAGCAGTACGGTGCTAGCGGTCTCCTACGAGCAGTACTTC.

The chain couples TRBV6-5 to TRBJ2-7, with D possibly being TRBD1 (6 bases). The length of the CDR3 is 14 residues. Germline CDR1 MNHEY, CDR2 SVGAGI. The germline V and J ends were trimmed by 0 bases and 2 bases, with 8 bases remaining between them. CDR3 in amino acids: CASSYSTGPYEQYF. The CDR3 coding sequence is TGTGCCAGCAGTTACTCGACAGGTCCCTACGAGCAGTACTTC.